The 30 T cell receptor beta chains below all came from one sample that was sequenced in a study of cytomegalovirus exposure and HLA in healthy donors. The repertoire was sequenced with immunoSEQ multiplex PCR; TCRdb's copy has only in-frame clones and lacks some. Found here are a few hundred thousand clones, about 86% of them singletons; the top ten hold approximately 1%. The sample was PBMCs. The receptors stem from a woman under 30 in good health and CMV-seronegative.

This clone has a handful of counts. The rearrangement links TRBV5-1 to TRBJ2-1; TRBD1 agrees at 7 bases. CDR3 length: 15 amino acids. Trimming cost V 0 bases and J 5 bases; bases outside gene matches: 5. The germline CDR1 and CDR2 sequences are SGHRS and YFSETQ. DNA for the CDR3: TGCGCCAGCAGCTTGGTACCAGGGGGTGACAATGAGCAGTTCTTC. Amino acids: CASSLVPGGDNEQFF.

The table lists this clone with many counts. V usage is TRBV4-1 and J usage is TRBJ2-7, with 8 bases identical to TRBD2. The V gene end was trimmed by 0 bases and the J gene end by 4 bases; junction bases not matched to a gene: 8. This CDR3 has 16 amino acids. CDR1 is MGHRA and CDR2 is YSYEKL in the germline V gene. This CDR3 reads CASSQEIRLATYEQYF. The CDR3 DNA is TGCGCCAGCAGCCAAGAAATAAGACTAGCGACATACGAGCAGTACTTC.

CDR3 sequence (DNA): TGCGCCAGCAGCCACCGGACAGGACCCGAAAAACTGTTTTTT. Translating gives CASSHRTGPEKLFF. This chain uses TRBV5-1 with TRBJ1-4; TRBD1 agrees at 7 bases. The CDR3 has 14 residues. After removal of 4 bases from V and 8 bases from J, the junction contained 8 bases not matched to a gene. CDR1 is SGHRS, CDR2 YFSETQ, per germline.

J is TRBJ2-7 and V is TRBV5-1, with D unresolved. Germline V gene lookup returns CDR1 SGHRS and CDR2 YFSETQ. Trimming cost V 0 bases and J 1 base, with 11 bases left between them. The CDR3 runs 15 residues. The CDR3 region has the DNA TGCGCCAGCAGCTTGGCCCCCTCCTCTTCCTACGAGCAGTACTTC. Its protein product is CASSLAPSSSYEQYF.

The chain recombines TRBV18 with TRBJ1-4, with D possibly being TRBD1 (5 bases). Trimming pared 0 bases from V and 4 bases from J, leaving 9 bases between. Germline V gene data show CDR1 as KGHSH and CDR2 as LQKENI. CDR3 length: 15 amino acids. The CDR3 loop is CASSPPGQLNEKLFF. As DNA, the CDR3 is TGTGCCAGCTCACCACCGGGGCAGCTTAATGAAAAACTGTTTTTT.

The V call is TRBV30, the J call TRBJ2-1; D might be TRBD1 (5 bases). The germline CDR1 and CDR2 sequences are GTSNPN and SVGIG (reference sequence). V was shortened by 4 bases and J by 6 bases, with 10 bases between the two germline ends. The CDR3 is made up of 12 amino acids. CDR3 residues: CAWTQGGNEQFF. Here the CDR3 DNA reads TGTGCCTGGACCCAGGGCGGCAATGAGCAGTTCTTC.

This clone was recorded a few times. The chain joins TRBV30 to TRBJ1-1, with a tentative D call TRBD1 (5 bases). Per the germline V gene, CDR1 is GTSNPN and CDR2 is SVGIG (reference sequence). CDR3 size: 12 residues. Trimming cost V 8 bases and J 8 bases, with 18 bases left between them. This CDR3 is CAGRGNHIEAFF. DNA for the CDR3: TGTGCCGGTCGGGGGAACCATATCGAAGCTTTCTTT.

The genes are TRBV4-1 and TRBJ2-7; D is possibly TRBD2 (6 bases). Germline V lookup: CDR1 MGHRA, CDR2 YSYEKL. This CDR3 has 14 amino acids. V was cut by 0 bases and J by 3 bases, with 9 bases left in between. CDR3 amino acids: CASSQEKDYYEQYF. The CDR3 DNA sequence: TGCGCCAGCAGCCAAGAGAAGGACTACTACGAGCAGTACTTC.

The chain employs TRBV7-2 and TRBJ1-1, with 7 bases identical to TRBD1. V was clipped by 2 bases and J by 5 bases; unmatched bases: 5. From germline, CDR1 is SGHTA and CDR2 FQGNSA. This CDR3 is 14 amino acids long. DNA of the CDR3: TGTGCCAGCAGCTTATCCCCAGGGGGGACTGAAGCTTTCTTT. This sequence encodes CASSLSPGGTEAFF.

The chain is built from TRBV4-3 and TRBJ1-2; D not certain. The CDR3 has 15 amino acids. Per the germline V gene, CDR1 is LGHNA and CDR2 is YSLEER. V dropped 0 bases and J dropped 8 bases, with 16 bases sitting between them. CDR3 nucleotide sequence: TGCGCCAGCAGCCAAGATCTGTGGTGGTTACGGGGCTACACCTTC. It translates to CASSQDLWWLRGYTF.

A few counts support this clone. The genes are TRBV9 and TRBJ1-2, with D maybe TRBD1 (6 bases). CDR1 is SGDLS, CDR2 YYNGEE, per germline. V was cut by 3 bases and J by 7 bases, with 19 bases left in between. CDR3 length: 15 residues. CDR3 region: CASSAAVRDMPGYTF. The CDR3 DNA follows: TGTGCCAGCAGCGCAGCGGTCCGGGACATGCCTGGCTACACCTTC.

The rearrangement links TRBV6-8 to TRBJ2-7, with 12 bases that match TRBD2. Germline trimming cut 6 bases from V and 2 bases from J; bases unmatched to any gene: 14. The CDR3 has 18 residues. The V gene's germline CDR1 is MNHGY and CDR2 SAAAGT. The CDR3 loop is CASRPSVTSGSQTYEQYF. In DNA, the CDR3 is TGTGCCAGCAGACCCAGTGTGACTAGCGGGAGTCAGACCTACGAGCAGTACTTC.

The CDR3 sequence is CAISMGLGETQYF. CDR3 nucleotides: TGTGCCATCAGTATGGGACTTGGGGAGACCCAGTACTTC. This chain links TRBV10-3 with TRBJ2-5; maybe TRBD2 (6 bases). CDR3 length: 13 amino acids. CDR1 and CDR2 (germline): ENHRY, SYGVKD. V was pared by 5 bases and J by 5 bases, with 12 bases between.

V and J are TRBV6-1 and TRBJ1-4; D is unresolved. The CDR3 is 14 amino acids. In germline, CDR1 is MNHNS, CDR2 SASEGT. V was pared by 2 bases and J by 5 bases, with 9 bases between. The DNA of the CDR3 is TGTGCCAGCAGTGAACCAGGCTACAATGAAAAACTGTTTTTT. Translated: CASSEPGYNEKLFF.

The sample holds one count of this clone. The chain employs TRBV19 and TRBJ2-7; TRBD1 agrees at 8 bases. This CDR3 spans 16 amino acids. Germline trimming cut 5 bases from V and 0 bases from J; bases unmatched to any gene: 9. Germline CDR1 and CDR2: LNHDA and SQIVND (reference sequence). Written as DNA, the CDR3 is TGTGCCAGTAGTGCCGCCCGGACAGGGCCCTCCTACGAGCAGTACTTC. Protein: CASSAARTGPSYEQYF.

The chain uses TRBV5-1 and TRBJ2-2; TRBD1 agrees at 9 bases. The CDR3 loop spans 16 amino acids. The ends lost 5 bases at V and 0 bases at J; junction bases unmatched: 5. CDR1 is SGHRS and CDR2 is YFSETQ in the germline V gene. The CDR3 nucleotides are TGCGCCAGCAGGAAACAGGGGGCCCCGAACACCGGGGAGCTGTTTTTT. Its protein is CASRKQGAPNTGELFF.

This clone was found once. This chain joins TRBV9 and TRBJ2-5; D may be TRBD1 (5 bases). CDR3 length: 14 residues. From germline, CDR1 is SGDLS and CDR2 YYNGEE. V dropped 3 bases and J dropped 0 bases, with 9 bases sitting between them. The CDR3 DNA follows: TGTGCCAGCAGCGCCTCGACAGACCAAGAGACCCAGTACTTC. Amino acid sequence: CASSASTDQETQYF.

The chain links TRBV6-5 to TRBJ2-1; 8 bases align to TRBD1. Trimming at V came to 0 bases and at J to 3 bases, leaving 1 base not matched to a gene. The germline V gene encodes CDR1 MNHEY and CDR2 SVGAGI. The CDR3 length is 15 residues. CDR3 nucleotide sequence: TGTGCCAGCAGTTACTCACAGGGGGTCTACAATGAGCAGTTCTTC. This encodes CASSYSQGVYNEQFF.

CDR3 DNA: TGTGCCAGCAGCCCCAGGGAGTTGGACGGCCGGACTAGACCCTACGAGCAGTACTTC. Its protein product is CASSPRELDGRTRPYEQYF. The chain employs TRBV7-8 and TRBJ2-7; 7 nucleotides match TRBD2. Germline trimming cut 5 bases from V and 2 bases from J; bases unmatched to any gene: 21. The length of the CDR3 is 19 residues. The germline V gene has CDR1 SGHVS and CDR2 FQNEAQ. Based on the CDR3 plus reference TRBV7-8 and TRBJ2-7, the full variable domain is GAGVSQSPRYKVAKRGQDVALRCDPISGHVSLFWYQQALGQGPEFLTYFQNEAQLDKSGLPSDRFFAERPEGSVSTLKIQRTQQEDSAVYLCASSPRELDGRTRPYEQYFGPGTRLTVT.

The CDR3 DNA sequence: TGCAGCGTTGAACCCGCCCCCGGACTAGCGGACGTTGAGCAGTTCTTC. As protein: CSVEPAPGLADVEQFF. This chain uses TRBV29-1 with TRBJ2-1; 10 bases match TRBD2. J was trimmed by 9 bases and V by 2 bases; bases with no gene match: 13. The CDR3 is 16 amino acids. Germline V gene data show CDR1 as SQVTM and CDR2 as ANQGSEA.

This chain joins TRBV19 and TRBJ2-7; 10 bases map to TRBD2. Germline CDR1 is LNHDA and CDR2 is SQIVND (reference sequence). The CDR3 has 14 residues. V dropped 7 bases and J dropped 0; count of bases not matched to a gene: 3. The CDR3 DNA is TGTGCCAGTACCGGGACTAGCGACTCCTACGAGCAGTACTTC. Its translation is CASTGTSDSYEQYF.

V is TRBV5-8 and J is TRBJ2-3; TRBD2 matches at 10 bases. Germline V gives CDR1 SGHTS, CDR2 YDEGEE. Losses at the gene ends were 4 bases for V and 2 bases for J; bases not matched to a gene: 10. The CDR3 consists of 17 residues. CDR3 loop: CASSGSGGLGNTDTQYF. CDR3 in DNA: TGTGCCAGCAGCGGTAGCGGGGGGCTTGGAAACACAGATACGCAGTATTTT.

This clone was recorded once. The CDR3 nucleotides read TGTGCCAGCAGTTCCCAGGGGGCGGACACTGAAGCTTTCTTT. Protein: CASSSQGADTEAFF. The J gene is TRBJ1-1, the V gene TRBV27, with 8 bases fitting TRBD1. Losses at the gene ends were 4 bases for V and 3 bases for J; bases not matched to a gene: 4. This CDR3 spans 14 amino acids. Germline-derived CDR1 and CDR2 are MNHEY and SMNVEV (reference sequence).

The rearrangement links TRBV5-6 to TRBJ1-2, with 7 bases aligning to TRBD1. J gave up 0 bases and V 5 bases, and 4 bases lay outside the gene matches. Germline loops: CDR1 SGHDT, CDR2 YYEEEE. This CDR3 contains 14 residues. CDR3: CASRPTGTNYGYTF. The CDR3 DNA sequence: TGTGCCAGCAGACCGACAGGGACTAACTATGGCTACACCTTC. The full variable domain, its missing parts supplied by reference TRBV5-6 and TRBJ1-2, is DAGVTQSPTHLIKTRGQQVTLRCSPKSGHDTVSWYQQALGQGPQFIFQYYEEEERQRGNFPDRFSGHQFPNYSSELNVNALLLGDSALYLCASRPTGTNYGYTFGSGTRLTVV.

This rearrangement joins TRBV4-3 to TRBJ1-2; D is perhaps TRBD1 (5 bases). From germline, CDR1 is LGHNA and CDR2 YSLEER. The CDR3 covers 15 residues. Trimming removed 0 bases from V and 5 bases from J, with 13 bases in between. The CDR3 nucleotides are TGCGCCAGCAGCCAAGAGGGGCGGCGATTGTATGGCTACACCTTC. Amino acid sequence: CASSQEGRRLYGYTF.

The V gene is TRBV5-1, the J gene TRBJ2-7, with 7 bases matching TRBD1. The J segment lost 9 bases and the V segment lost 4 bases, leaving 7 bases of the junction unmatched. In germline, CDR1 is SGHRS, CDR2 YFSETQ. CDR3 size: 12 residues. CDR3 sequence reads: CASSRTGERQYF. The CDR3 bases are TGCGCCAGCAGCCGGACAGGCGAAAGGCAGTACTTC.

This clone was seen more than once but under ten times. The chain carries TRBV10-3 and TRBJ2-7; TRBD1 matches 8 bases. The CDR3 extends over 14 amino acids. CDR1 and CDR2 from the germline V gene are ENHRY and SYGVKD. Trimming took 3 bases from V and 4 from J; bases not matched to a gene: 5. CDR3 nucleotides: TGTGCCATCAGTGACGGAGACAGGGGTTACGAGCAGTACTTC. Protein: CAISDGDRGYEQYF.

The CDR3 here is CASSPGTGGFSSYGYTF. CDR3 nucleotides: TGTGCCAGCAGTCCCGGGACAGGGGGCTTTTCTAGCTATGGCTACACCTTC. This chain connects TRBV27 to TRBJ1-2, with 12 bases that match TRBD1. This CDR3 is built from 17 residues. The junction had 11 bases not matched to a gene; V was cut back by 5 bases and J by 4 bases. From germline, CDR1 is MNHEY and CDR2 SMNVEV (reference sequence).

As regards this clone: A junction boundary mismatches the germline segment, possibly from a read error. This chain's CDR3 is CATSTGLGAEKLFF. In DNA form, the CDR3 reads TGTGCCACCAGTACAGGCCTGGGGGCTGAAAAACTGTTTTTT. The V gene is TRBV6-1, the J gene TRBJ1-4; perhaps TRBD1 as D (6 bases). Germline CDR1 is MNHNS and CDR2 is SASEGT. The CDR3 is made up of 14 amino acids.

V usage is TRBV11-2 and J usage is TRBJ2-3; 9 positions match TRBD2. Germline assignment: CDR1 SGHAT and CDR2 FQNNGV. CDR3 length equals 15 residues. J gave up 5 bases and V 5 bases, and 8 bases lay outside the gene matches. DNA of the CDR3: TGTGCCAGCAGCCGACTAGCGGTCTCAGGAGATACGCAGTATTTT. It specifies CASSRLAVSGDTQYF. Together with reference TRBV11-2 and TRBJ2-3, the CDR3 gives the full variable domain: EAGVAQSPRYKIIEKRQSVAFWCNPISGHATLYWYQQILGQGPKLLIQFQNNGVVDDSQLPKDRFSAERLKGVDSTLKIQPAKLEDSAVYLCASSRLAVSGDTQYFGPGTRLTVL.